This T cell receptor (beta chain) was recovered during a study of T-cell reconstitution after alpha-beta-depleted transplantation in children (dated by TCRdb to 2016 to 2017). The study in broad terms: The study quantitatively tracked T-cell immune reconstitution after TCRalphabeta/CD19-depleted allogeneic hematopoietic cell transplantation in children using TCR repertoire profiling.

Summary of the overall study and its limitations: The frequencies of hyperexpanded clones fell over the following months, and after one year, T-cell counts and TCRbeta diversity were mostly attributed to newly produced T cells. The apparently early recovery of alphabetaT-cell counts about two months after transplant reportedly depended on only several hundred rapidly expanded clones that came from non-depleted graft cells. In some patients, the high TCRbeta diversity seen at day 60 was put down to recipient T cells and intrathymic progenitors that had survived conditioning.

Details on this clonotype: It lacks a known antigen. Per-base qualities were not stored, and no clone one base away is much larger.

At the junction V is shortened by 2 bases and J by 5 bases, with 7 bases in between. The CDR3 starts with the cysteine, ends with the phenylalanine, and has 12 residues. Of all the DNA, just the CDR3 is kept, 36 bases in frame from base 1. CDR1 and CDR2 were assigned from the germline V gene (reference sequence) as DFQATT and SNEGSKA. According to the study, the label for this sample's treatment or condition signals: allogeneic hematopoietic cell transplantation with graft depleted of TCRalphabeta T cells and CD19 B cells. TCRalphabeta/CD19-depleted allogeneic hematopoietic cell grafts were given to the transplant recipients, all of whom were children. The library was generated by PCR. Sequencing instrument: Illumina HiSeq 2500. Molecular barcoding was employed in the preparation of TCR libraries, with unique molecular identifiers being used to normalize TCRbeta repertoire quantification. The public reads were reprocessed in TCRdb via fastp at Q25 and MiXCR, keeping in-frame beta chains. When rows share a CDR3 protein, they turn into one entry using the most common DNA and genes. This sample gives 450,000 to 550,000 distinct CDR3 sequences in total; about an eighth of them show up just once. Together, the top ten hold around 13% of the sample.

The source material was PBMCs, mostly from graft donor cells, sampled 180 days after TCRalphabeta/CD19-depleted stem cell transplant. This clonotype originated in a female patient aged 2-10 years who had a stem cell transplant for aplastic anemia, so the T cells may come from the graft donor. The V and J genes are TRBV20-1 and TRBJ2-1, with the D gene call left open. Here the CDR3 is given as CSARLPHNEQFF. In nucleotide form, the sequence is TGCAGTGCTAGACTACCCCACAATGAGCAGTTCTTC.